This TCR beta chain was profiled in a study of T cells in Graves' hyperthyroidism and ophthalmopathy. Study-wide results and limits: By a 13 V-J model, ophthalmopathy was set apart from stable hyperthyroidism.

Germline V gene data show CDR1 as MNHNS and CDR2 as SASEGT. CDR3 length: 14 residues. V shed 2 bases and J shed 7 bases, with 14 bases lying between them. The investigators amplified TCR beta CDR3 regions from RNA transcripts. The HTBI set primed first-round TCR CDR3 RT-PCR. TCRdb called the multiplex PCR reads again in MiXCR, with one record for every CDR3 protein. The sample includes 370,000 or so distinct CDR3 sequences, 25% seen only once; the top ten take less than 85%. This clonotype was seen more than once but under ten times. Antigen specificity is unknown. The sequenced sample was blood. This receptor was identified in a man in his forties or fifties with Graves' hyperthyroidism. The chain has TRBV6-1 and TRBJ1-1, with D maybe TRBD1 (6 bases). CDR3 in amino acids: CASSEIGGPGEAFF. As DNA, the CDR3 is TGTGCCAGCAGTGAAATCGGGGGGCCGGGTGAAGCTTTCTTT.